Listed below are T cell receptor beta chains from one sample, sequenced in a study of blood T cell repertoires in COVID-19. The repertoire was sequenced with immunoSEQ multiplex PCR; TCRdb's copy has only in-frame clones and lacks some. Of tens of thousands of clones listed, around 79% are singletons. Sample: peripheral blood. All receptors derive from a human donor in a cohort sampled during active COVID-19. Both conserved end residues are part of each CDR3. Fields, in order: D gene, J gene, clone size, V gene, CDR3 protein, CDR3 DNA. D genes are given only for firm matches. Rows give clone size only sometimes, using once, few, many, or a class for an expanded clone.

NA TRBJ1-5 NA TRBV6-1 CASSESRDFAQHF TGTGCCAGCAGTGAAAGTAGGGACTTTGCCCAGCATTTT
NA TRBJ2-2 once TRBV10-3 CAMTAGGQRSTGELFF TGTGCCATGACGGCGGGTGGACAGAGAAGCACCGGGGAGCTGTTTTTT
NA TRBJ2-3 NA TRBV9 CASNQIGADTQYF TGTGCCAGCAACCAGATAGGGGCAGATACGCAGTATTTT
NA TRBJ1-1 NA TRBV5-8 CASSSYRASTEAFF TGTGCCAGCAGCTCCTACAGGGCTTCCACTGAAGCTTTCTTT
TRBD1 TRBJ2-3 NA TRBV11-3 CASSPRQGATDTQYF TGTGCCAGCAGCCCCCGACAGGGTGCCACAGATACGCAGTATTTT
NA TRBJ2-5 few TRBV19 CASSSSVQETQYF TGTGCCAGTAGTAGCAGTGTTCAAGAGACCCAGTACTTC
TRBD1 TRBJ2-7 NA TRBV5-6 CASSWAGQGGEYF TGTGCCAGCAGCTGGGCCGGACAGGGTGGGGAGTACTTC
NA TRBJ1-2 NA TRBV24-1 CATSSVNGYTF TGTGCCACCAGTTCGGTCAATGGCTACACCTTC
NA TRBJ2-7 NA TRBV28 CASSYESVQYF TGTGCCAGCAGTTACGAATCAGTGCAGTACTTC
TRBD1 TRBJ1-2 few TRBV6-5 CASSYAGQGRYGYTF TGTGCCAGCAGTTACGCCGGACAGGGGCGGTATGGCTACACCTTC
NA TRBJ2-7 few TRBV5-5 CASSVVGRAHEQYF TGTGCCAGCAGCGTGGTGGGCAGGGCGCACGAGCAGTACTTC
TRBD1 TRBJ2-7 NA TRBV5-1 CASSSDRGEQYF TGCGCCAGCAGCTCCGACAGGGGTGAGCAGTACTTC
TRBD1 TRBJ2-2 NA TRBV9 CASSVVGTGGFGELFF TGTGCCAGCAGCGTAGTCGGGACAGGAGGATTCGGGGAGCTGTTTTTT
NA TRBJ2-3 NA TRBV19 CASSIWGEDTQYF TGTGCCAGTAGTATTTGGGGGGAAGATACGCAGTATTTT
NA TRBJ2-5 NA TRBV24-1 CATSDPRHTQETQYF TGTGCCACCAGTGACCCTCGACATACGCAAGAGACCCAGTACTTC